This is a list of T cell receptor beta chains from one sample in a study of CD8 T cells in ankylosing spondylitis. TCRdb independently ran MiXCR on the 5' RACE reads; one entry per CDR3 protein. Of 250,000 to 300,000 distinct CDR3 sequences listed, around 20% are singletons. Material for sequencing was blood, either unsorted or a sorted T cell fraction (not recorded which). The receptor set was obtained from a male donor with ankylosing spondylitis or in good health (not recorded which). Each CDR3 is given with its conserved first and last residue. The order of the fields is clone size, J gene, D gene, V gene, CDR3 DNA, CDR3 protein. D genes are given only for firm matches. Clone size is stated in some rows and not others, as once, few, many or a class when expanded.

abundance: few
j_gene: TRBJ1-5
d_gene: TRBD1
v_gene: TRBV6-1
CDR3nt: TGTGCCAGCAGACCATCGGGACAGGGGGCGAATTATCAGCCCCAGCATTTT
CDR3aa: CASRPSGQGANYQPQHF

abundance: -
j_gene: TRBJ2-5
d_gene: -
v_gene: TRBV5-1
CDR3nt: TGCGCCAGCAGCTCCGACAGGCCAGCCGGGGAGACCCAGTACTTC
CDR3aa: CASSSDRPAGETQYF

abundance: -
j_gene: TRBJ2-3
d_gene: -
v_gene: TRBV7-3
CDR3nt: TGTGCCAGCGGCATAGGGGACCAAAAAGATACGCAGTATTTT
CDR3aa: CASGIGDQKDTQYF

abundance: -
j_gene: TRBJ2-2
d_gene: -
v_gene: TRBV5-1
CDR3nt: TGCGCCAGCAGCTTGGATATGGGGTTCGCCGGGGAGCTGTTTTTT
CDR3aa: CASSLDMGFAGELFF

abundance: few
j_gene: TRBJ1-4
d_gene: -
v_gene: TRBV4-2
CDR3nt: TGTGCCAGCAGCCCCTCCCGGTTGGGGGATGAAAAACTGTTTTTT
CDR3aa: CASSPSRLGDEKLFF

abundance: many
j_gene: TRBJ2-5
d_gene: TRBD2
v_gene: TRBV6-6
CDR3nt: TGTGCCAGCAAGCGGGGCCAAGAGACCCAGTACTTC
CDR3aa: CASKRGQETQYF

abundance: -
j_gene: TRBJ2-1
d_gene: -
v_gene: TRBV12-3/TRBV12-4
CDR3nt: TGTGCCAGCAGCCATCCGGACAGCGGGGACGGGAATGAGCAGTTCTTC
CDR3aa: CASSHPDSGDGNEQFF

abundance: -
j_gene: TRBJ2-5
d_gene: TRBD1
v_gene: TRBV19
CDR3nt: TGTGCCAAAACGCCGGGACAGGGGACCCAAGAGACCCAGTACTTC
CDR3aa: CAKTPGQGTQETQYF

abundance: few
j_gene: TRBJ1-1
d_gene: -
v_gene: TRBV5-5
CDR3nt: TGTGCCAGCAGCTTGGAGATAACTTCGAACACTGAAGCTTTCTTT
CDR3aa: CASSLEITSNTEAFF

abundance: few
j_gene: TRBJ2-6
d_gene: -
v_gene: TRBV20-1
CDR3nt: TGCAGTGGTGCTTCCCTGTTCGCCGGGGCCAACGTCCTGACTTTC
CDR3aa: CSGASLFAGANVLTF

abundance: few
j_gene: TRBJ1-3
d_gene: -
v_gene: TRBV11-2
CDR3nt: TGTGCCAGCAGCCTCACTGCGGACACCATATATTTT
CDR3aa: CASSLTADTIYF

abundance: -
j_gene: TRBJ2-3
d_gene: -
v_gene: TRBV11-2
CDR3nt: TGTGCCAGCACCCCTGTAGATACGCAGTATTTT
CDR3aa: CASTPVDTQYF

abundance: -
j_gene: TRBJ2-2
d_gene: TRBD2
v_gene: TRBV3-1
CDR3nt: TGTGCCAGCAGCACACATTCGGGCGGGGGGAACACCGGGGAGCTGTTTTTT
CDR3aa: CASSTHSGGGNTGELFF

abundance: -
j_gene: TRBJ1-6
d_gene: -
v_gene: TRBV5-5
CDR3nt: TGTGCCAGCAGCTTGGGAGGAGTGGGTAATTCACCCCTCCACTTT
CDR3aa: CASSLGGVGNSPLHF

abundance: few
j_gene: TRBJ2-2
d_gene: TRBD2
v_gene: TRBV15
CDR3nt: TGTGCCACCAGCAGAGATCGGCTAGCGGCGGCGGAGCTGTTTTTT
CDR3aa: CATSRDRLAAAELFF

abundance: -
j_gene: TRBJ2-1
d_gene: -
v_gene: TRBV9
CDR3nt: TGTGCCAGCAGCGTAGGATACAATGAGCAGTTCTTC
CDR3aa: CASSVGYNEQFF

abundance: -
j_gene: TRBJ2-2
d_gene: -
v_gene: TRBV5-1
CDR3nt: TGCGCCAGCAGCTCCCAGGGTAGCATCAACACCGGGGAGCTGTTTTTT
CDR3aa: CASSSQGSINTGELFF

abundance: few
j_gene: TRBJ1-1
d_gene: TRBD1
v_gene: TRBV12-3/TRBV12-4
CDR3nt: TGTGCCAGCAGTCCCCTGGGACAGGGGCCGTGGAACACTGAAGCTTTCTTT
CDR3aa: CASSPLGQGPWNTEAFF

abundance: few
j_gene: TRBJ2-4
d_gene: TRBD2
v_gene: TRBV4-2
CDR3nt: TGTGCCAGCAGCCAAGAAAGGAGGACTAGCCCGACCATTCAGTACTTC
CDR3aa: CASSQERRTSPTIQYF

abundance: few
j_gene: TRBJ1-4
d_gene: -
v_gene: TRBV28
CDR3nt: TGTGCCAGCACCCTCTCGGGCACTAATGAAAAACTGTTTTTT
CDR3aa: CASTLSGTNEKLFF

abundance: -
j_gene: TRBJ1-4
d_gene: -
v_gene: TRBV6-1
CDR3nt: TGTGCCAGCAGTGGAGGCGGTGGTGAAAAACTGTTTTTT
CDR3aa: CASSGGGGEKLFF

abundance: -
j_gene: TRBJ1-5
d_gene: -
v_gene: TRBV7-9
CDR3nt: TGTGCCAGCAGTTCCGGGGATCAGCCCCAGCATTTT
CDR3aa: CASSSGDQPQHF

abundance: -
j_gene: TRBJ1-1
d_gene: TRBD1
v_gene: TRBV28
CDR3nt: TGTGCCAGCGGAGACAGGGCCACTGAAGCTTTCTTT
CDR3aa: CASGDRATEAFF

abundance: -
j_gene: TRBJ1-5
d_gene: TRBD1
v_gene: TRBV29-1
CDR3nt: TGCAGCGTTGCCTCCGGGACAGGGATTCAGCCCCAGCATTTT
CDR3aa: CSVASGTGIQPQHF

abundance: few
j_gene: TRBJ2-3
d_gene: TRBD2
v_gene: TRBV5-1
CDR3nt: TGCGCCAGCAGCTTGTTTCTAGCGGGAGGGTCGGGGACAGATACGCAGTATTTT
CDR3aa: CASSLFLAGGSGTDTQYF

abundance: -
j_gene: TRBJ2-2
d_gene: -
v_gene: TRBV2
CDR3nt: TGTACCAGCAGTTATACGGGGGCCCGAACGAACACCGGGGAGCTGTTTTTT
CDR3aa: CTSSYTGARTNTGELFF

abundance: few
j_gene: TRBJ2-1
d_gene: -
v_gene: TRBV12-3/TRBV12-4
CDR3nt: TGTGCCAGCAGTATGACAGGAGGGAATGAGCAGTTCTTC
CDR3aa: CASSMTGGNEQFF

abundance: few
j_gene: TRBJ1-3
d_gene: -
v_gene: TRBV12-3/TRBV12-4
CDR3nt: TGTGCCAGCAGTCCACAGGTCTTCTCTGGAAACACCATATATTTT
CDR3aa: CASSPQVFSGNTIYF

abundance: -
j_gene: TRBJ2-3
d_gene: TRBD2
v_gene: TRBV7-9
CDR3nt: TGTGCCAGCAGGGTTACTAGCGGGGGATTGGATACGCAGTATTTT
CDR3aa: CASRVTSGGLDTQYF

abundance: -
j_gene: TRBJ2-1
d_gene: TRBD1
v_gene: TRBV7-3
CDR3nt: TGTGCCAGCAGCTACGACAGGGGCGCGCAGTTCTTC
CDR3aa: CASSYDRGAQFF

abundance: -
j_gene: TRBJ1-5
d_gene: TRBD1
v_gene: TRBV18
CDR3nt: TGTGCCAGCTCACCTGTCGGACAGGGGGCGAATCAGCCCCAGCATTTT
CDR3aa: CASSPVGQGANQPQHF

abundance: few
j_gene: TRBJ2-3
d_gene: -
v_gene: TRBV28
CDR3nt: TGTGCCACCGGGGGCAGCACAGATACGCAGTATTTT
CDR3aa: CATGGSTDTQYF

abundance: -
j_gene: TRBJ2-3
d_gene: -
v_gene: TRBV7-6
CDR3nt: TGTGCCAGCAGCTTCCCGGGACCCTCAGATACGCAGTATTTT
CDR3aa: CASSFPGPSDTQYF

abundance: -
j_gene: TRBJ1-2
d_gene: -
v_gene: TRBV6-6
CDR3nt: TGTGCCAGCAGTTACGGGGACCCATATGGCTACACCTTC
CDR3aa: CASSYGDPYGYTF

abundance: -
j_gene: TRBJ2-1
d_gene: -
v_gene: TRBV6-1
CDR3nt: TGTGCCAGCAGTGAACGGACAGTTCGCTCCTACAATGAGCAGTTCTTC
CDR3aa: CASSERTVRSYNEQFF

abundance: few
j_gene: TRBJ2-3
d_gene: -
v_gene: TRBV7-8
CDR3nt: TGTGCCAGCAGCTTTTACGGGACAGATACGCAGTATTTT
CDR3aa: CASSFYGTDTQYF

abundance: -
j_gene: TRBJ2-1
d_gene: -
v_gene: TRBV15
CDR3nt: TGTGCCACCAGCAGAGCGACCCGGGATACCGATGAGCAGTTCTTC
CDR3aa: CATSRATRDTDEQFF

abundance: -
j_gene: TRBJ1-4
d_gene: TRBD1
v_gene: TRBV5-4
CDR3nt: TGTGCCAGCAGCTTAGGGGAGTACAAGGGGGCTGCGAATGAAAAACTGTTTTTT
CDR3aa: CASSLGEYKGAANEKLFF

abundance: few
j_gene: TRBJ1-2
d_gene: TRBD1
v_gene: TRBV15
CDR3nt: TGTGCCACCAGCAGAACGGGACAGGGTAGTGGCTACACCTTC
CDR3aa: CATSRTGQGSGYTF

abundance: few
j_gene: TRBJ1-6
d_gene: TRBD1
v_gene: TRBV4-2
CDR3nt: TGTGCCAGCAGCCCGGAGGACAGGGCCTATAATTCACCCCTCCACTTT
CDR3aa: CASSPEDRAYNSPLHF

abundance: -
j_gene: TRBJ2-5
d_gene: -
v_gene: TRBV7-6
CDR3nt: TGTGCCAGCAGCTTAGATACACAGACCCAGTACTTC
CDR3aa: CASSLDTQTQYF

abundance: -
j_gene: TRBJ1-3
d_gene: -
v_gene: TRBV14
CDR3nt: TGTGCCAGCAGCCAAGACGGGTCAGGGCCTGGAAACACCATATATTTT
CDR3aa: CASSQDGSGPGNTIYF

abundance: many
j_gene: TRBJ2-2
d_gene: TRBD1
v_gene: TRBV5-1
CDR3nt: TGCGCCAGCAGCTTGGAGGACAGGGACACCGGGGAGCTGTTTTTT
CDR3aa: CASSLEDRDTGELFF

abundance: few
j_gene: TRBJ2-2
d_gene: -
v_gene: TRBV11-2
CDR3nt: TGTGCCAGCAGCTTAGTTGTGACAGCGAACACCGGGGAGCTGTTTTTT
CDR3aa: CASSLVVTANTGELFF

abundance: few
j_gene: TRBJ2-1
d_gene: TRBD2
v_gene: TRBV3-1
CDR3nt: TGTGCCAGCAGCCATTCCCGGGGACTAGCGGGATTACGGTCCTACAATGAGCAGTTCTTC
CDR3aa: CASSHSRGLAGLRSYNEQFF

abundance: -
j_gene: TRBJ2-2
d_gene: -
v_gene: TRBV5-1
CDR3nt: TGCGCCAGCAGCCTCCACGACGACACCGGGGAGCTGTTTTTT
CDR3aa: CASSLHDDTGELFF

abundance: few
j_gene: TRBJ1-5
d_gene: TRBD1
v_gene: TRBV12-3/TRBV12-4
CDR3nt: TGTGCCAGCAGTCTGGACAGGGTCGGTTTCGGTCAGCCCCAGCATTTT
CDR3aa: CASSLDRVGFGQPQHF

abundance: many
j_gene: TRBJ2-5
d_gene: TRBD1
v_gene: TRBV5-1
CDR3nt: TGCGCCAGCATCCCGACAGGGGGCAACCAAGAGACCCAGTACTTC
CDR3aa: CASIPTGGNQETQYF

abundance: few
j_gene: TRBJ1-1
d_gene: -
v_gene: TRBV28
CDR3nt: TGTGCCAGCAGTTTATGGGGTGACACTGAAGCTTTCTTT
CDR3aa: CASSLWGDTEAFF

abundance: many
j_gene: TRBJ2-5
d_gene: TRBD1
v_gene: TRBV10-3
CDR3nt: TGTGCCATCAGTCGGGACAGTACCCAAGAGACCCAGTACTTC
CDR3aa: CAISRDSTQETQYF

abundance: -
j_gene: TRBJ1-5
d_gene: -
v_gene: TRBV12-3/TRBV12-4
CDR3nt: TGTGCCAGCAGTCCGACCCTAAGGGGAAAGGGGGATCAGCCCCAGCATTTT
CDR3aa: CASSPTLRGKGDQPQHF

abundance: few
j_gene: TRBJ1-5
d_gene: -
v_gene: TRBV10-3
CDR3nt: TGTGCCATCAGTGATACAGGTGGCCAGCCCCAGCATTTT
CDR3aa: CAISDTGGQPQHF

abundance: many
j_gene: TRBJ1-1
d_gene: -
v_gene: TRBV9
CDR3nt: TGTGCCAGCAGCGTCAGAGACACTGAAGCTTTCTTT
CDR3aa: CASSVRDTEAFF

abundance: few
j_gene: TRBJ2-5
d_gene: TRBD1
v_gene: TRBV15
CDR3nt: TGTGCCACCAGCGACGGGTGGGACAGGAGGCGAGAGACCCAGTACTTC
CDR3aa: CATSDGWDRRRETQYF

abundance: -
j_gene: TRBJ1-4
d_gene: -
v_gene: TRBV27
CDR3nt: TGTGCCAGCAGTCCTCGGGGGATCGGTGAAAAACTGTTTTTT
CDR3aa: CASSPRGIGEKLFF

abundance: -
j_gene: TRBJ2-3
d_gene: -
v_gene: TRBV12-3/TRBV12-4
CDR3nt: TGTGCCACGACCGGGGTTAGCACAGATACGCAGTATTTT
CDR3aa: CATTGVSTDTQYF

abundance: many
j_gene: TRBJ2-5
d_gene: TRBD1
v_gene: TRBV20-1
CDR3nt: TGCAGTGCTCAGGGACAGGGGCAAGAGACCCAGTACTTC
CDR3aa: CSAQGQGQETQYF

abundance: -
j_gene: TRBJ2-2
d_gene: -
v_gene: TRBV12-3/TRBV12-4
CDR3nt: TGTGCCAGCAGTTTAAATTCCCGGATGGGACCGAACACCGGGGAGCTGTTTTTT
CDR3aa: CASSLNSRMGPNTGELFF

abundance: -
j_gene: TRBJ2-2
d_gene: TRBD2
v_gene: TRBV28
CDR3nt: TGTGCCAGCAGTCGGTGGCTAGCGGGAGAGAACACCGGGGAGCTGTTTTTT
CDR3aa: CASSRWLAGENTGELFF

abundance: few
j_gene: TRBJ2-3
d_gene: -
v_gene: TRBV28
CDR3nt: TGTGCCAGCACTAATAGCGGGGGGGACAGGGGGTTT
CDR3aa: CASTNSGGDRGF